What follows are 2 T cell receptor beta chains derived from one specimen sequenced in a study of T cell repertoires in cytomegalovirus infection. TCRdb recomputed calls from the reads with MiXCR, one row per CDR3 protein. The sample holds fewer than 350,000 distinct CDR3 sequences; under 20% are singletons and the top ten take around 12%. Sequencing input: PBMCs. The source of these receptors is a human donor in good health (CMV status not recorded). Some clones in this sample may be carry-over from other donors' samples.

The CDR3 loop is CSARFREDYSQETQYF. The CDR3 bases are TGCAGTGCTAGATTCCGGGAGGACTACTCGCAAGAGACCCAGTACTTC. This sequence joins TRBV20-1 and TRBJ2-5; 7 bases match TRBD2. The junction had 11 bases not matched to a gene; V was cut back by 2 bases and J by 2 bases. This CDR3 has 16 amino acids. Germline V gives CDR1 DFQATT, CDR2 SNEGSKA (reference sequence).

The chain uses TRBV20-1 and TRBJ2-1; 8 nucleotides align to TRBD2. V gave up 5 bases and J gave up 2 bases; unmatched junction bases: 11. Germline CDR1 DFQATT, CDR2 SNEGSKA (reference sequence). The CDR3 runs 16 residues. This CDR3 is CSADGVRSGAYNEQFF. CDR3 in DNA: TGCAGTGCTGATGGGGTCCGTAGCGGGGCCTACAATGAGCAGTTCTTC.